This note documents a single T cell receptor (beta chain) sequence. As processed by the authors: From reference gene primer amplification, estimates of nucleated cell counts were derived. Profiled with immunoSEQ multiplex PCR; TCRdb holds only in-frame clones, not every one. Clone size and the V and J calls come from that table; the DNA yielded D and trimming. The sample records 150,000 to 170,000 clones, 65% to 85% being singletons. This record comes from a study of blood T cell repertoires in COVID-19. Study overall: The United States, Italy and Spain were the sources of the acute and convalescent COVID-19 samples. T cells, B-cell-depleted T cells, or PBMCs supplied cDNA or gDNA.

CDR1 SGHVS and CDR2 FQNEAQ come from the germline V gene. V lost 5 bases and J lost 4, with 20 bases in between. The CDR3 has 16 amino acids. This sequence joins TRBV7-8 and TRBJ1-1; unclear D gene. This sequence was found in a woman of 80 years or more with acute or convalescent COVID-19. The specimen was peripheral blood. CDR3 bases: TGTGCCAGCAGCCCTAGCAGTCCGAGCCCCTCCACTGAAGCTTTCTTT. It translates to CASSPSSPSPSTEAFF.